The source of this TCR beta chain is a study of early T cells in non-severe SARS-CoV-2 infection. Across the whole study: Sequencing was performed on bulk RNA from unsorted whole blood, leaving chains unpaired.

Turning to this clonotype: What it recognizes is unknown.

From the 5' RACE reads, TCRdb called clonotypes with MiXCR, one entry per CDR3 protein. The repertoire holds about 50,000 distinct CDR3 sequences, with about a tenth as singletons. Study-wide results and caveats: In VDJdb matching, anti-spike CD8 responses were favored while private and CD4 specificities went missing.

This CDR3 spans 12 amino acids. The V and J ends lost 5 bases and 5 bases respectively, with 11 bases between them. Germline-derived CDR1 and CDR2 are DFQATT and SNEGSKA (reference sequence). The chain combines TRBV20-1 with TRBJ2-3, with D possibly called TRBD1 or TRBD2 (6 bases each). Sequencing was carried out using whole blood. The receptor was isolated from an adult who was a healthcare worker with PCR-confirmed SARS-CoV-2 infection or an uninfected control (not recorded which). Written as DNA, the CDR3 is TGCAGTGCTTCAAGGGGGGTAGATACGCAGTATTTT. Protein sequence: CSASRGVDTQYF.